The 10 T cell receptor beta chains presented below share a single source sample, sequenced in a study of blood T cell repertoires in COVID-19. Sequencing used immunoSEQ multiplex PCR; TCRdb keeps in-frame clones, though not all of them. There are some 150,000 clones in the sample; around nine tenths occur only once, and about 1.5% lies in the top ten. The material sequenced was peripheral blood. These receptors were taken from a woman aged 55-69 years with acute or convalescent COVID-19.

V usage is TRBV4-2 and J usage is TRBJ2-3; 16 nucleotides align to TRBD2. Germline V gene sequence: CDR1 LGHNA, CDR2 YNFKEQ. Germline trimming cut 3 bases from V and 1 base from J; bases unmatched to any gene: 16. The CDR3 has 22 amino acids. The CDR3 protein is CASSQDLTGTSGGGVGTDTQYF. DNA of the CDR3: TGTGCCAGCAGCCAGGATCTCACCGGGACTAGCGGGGGGGGAGTTGGCACAGATACGCAGTATTTT.

The V gene is TRBV11-1, the J gene TRBJ2-1, with 8 nucleotides matching TRBD1. Germline CDR1 and CDR2: SGHAT and FQDESV (reference sequence). The CDR3 has 15 residues. Trimming removed 5 bases from V and 4 bases from J; junction bases left unmatched: 7. In DNA form, the CDR3 reads TGTGCCAGCAGCCTTGACAGGGGATATTACAATGAGCAGTTCTTC. The encoded protein is CASSLDRGYYNEQFF.

A few counts support this clone. This chain links TRBV7-2 with TRBJ2-3; tentative D call: TRBD1 (5 bases). The CDR3 has 14 residues. V gave up 8 bases and J gave up 3 bases, with 15 bases separating them. Germline loops: CDR1 SGHTA, CDR2 FQGNSA. The CDR3 is CASRGQGFTDTQYF. The CDR3, as DNA: TGTGCCAGCCGTGGGCAGGGTTTTACAGATACGCAGTATTTT.

The genes are TRBV19 and TRBJ1-2; no clear D. Looked up from germline, CDR1 is LNHDA and CDR2 is SQIVND (reference sequence). The V end was cut by 3 bases, the J end by 3 bases, with 5 bases between. The CDR3 runs 12 residues. This CDR3 reads CASSIADYGYTF. Here the CDR3 DNA reads TGTGCCAGTAGTATTGCGGACTATGGCTACACCTTC.

The chain links TRBV28 to TRBJ1-2; possible D gene TRBD1, 6 bases. V was cut by 5 bases and J by 1 base, with 17 bases left in between. CDR3 size: 16 residues. Germline CDR1 is MDHEN and CDR2 is SYDVKM. This CDR3 reads CASSPRGALYNYGYTF. The CDR3 DNA reads as TGTGCCAGCAGTCCCCGGGGGGCTTTATATAACTATGGCTACACCTTC.

This chain uses TRBV2 with TRBJ2-7; 8 nucleotides match TRBD1. Germline loops: CDR1 SNHLY, CDR2 FYNNEI. This CDR3 comprises 15 residues. After removal of 4 bases from V and 0 bases from J, the junction contained 5 bases not matched to a gene. CDR3 amino acids: CASSVGRGPSYEQYF. CDR3 coding DNA: TGTGCCAGCAGTGTCGGCAGGGGGCCCTCCTACGAGCAGTACTTC.

The chain recombines TRBV2 with TRBJ1-5, with 9 bases matching TRBD1. CDR3 length equals 18 residues. Germline V gene lookup returns CDR1 SNHLY and CDR2 FYNNEI. Trimming cost V 5 bases and J 0 bases; bases outside gene matches: 11. CDR3 protein: CASSTLRTGENSNQPQHF. The CDR3 DNA sequence: TGTGCCAGCAGTACCCTAAGGACAGGGGAGAATAGCAATCAGCCCCAGCATTTT.

The chain employs TRBV9 and TRBJ2-4, with D possibly being TRBD1 (5 bases). Germline V gene data show CDR1 as SGDLS and CDR2 as YYNGEE. This CDR3 has 14 residues. The V end lost 2 bases, the J end lost 0 bases, and 6 bases lay between the germline ends. CDR3 loop: CASSVDRAKNIQYF. The CDR3, as DNA: TGTGCCAGCAGCGTTGACAGAGCCAAAAACATTCAGTACTTC. Filled out from reference TRBV9 and TRBJ2-4, the complete variable domain reads DSGVTQTPKHLITATGQRVTLRCSPRSGDLSVYWYQQSLDQGLQFLIQYYNGEERAKGNILERFSAQQFPDLHSELNLSSLELGDSALYFCASSVDRAKNIQYFGAGTRLSVL.

This sequence joins TRBV11-2 and TRBJ2-6; D remains unclear. In germline, CDR1 is SGHAT, CDR2 FQNNGV. The CDR3 contains 12 residues. The V end lost 5 bases, the J end lost 12 bases, and 11 bases lay between the germline ends. The CDR3: CASSPSGTVLTF. Here the CDR3 DNA reads TGTGCCAGCAGCCCTAGTGGAACCGTCCTGACTTTC.

The chain combines TRBV7-9 with TRBJ2-3, with 9 nucleotides matching TRBD1. The CDR3 has 17 amino acids. The V gene's germline CDR1 is SEHNR and CDR2 FQNEAQ (reference sequence). V dropped 1 base and J dropped 5; count of bases not matched to a gene: 10. The CDR3 loop is CASSLGYRDRVRDTQYF. CDR3 coding DNA: TGTGCCAGCAGCTTAGGTTATCGGGACAGGGTAAGAGATACGCAGTATTTT.